Listed here is a single TCR beta chain. Its cognate antigen is unknown. The data are from a study of blood T cells in healthy people across ages. Background on the study: Template switching captured about one barcoded beta molecule per two T cells.

The V end was cut by 6 bases, the J end by 4 bases, with 13 bases between. The CDR3 is 14 amino acids. Through a sample-barcoded 5' primer and a J-beta primer mix, a second PCR was run for about 6 to 11 cycles. Carrying 12 random nucleotides, a template-switch adaptor labeled each individual cDNA molecule. TCRdb called the 5' RACE reads again in MiXCR, with one record for every CDR3 protein. The sample carries approximately 1.5 million distinct CDR3 sequences, around 35% recorded once. Per sample, no less than 5 micrograms of total RNA were extracted. Study conclusions and caveats: Across the age range, TCR beta diversity per million T cells fell in a roughly linear way.

This receptor was identified in a woman in her twenties or thirties in good health. Sequencing was performed on blood. The V call is TRBV12-3 or TRBV12-4, the J call TRBJ1-5; weak D call: TRBD1 (5 bases). CDR3 bases: TGTGCCAGCAGCCCGCCTCAGGGAAATCAGCCCCAGCATTTT. This encodes CASSPPQGNQPQHF.